This T cell receptor (beta chain) was sequenced for a study of T-cell memory formation after mild COVID-19. Study-wide background: The TCR clusters were mostly specific to one donor.

The germline CDR1 and CDR2 sequences are SGHRS and YFSETQ. Trimming removed 0 bases at V and 3 bases at J, with 11 bases between. The CDR3 is 15 residues long. TCR alpha and TCR beta cDNA libraries carrying sample barcodes and UMIs came from 5'RACE with constant-segment primers. TCRdb re-analysed the 5' RACE reads in MiXCR, keeping a single row per CDR3 protein. The data show just under 550,000 distinct CDR3 sequences, over 20% seen once. V is TRBV5-1 and J is TRBJ2-3; D is possibly TRBD1 (5 bases). The TCR originated in an adult woman who had mild COVID-19 (a few samples of this study predate the infection). Cell type and time point are not known. The specimen was PBMCs or a T cell subset sorted from them (not recorded which). In nucleotides, the CDR3 is TGCGCCAGCAGCTTGGCTGGCAGGGCAACAGATACGCAGTATTTT. This encodes CASSLAGRATDTQYF. Based on the CDR3 plus reference TRBV5-1 and TRBJ2-3, the full variable domain is KAGVTQTPRYLIKTRGQQVTLSCSPISGHRSVSWYQQTPGQGLQFLFEYFSETQRNKGNFPGRFSGRQFSNSRSEMNVSTLELGDSALYLCASSLAGRATDTQYFGPGTRLTVL.